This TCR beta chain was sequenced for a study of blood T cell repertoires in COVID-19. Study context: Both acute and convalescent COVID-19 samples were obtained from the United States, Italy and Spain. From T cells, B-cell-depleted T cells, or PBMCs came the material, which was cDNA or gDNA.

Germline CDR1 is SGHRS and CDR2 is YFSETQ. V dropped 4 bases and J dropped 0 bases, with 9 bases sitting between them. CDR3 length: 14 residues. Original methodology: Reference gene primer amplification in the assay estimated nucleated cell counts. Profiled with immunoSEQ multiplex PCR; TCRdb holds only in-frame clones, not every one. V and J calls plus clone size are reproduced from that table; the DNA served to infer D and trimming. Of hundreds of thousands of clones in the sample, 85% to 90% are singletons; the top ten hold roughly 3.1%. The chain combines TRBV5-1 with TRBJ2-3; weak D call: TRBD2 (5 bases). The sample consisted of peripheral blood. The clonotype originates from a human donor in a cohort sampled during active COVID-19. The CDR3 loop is CASSAGVSTDTQYF. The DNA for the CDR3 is TGCGCCAGCAGCGCGGGCGTAAGCACAGATACGCAGTATTTT.